This TCR beta chain derives from a study of T cells in Graves' hyperthyroidism and ophthalmopathy. Study summary: Blood from the periphery was taken at initial diagnosis, before any treatment.

Study results and caveats: Ophthalmopathy was separated from stable hyperthyroidism by a 13 V-J model.

The V gene lost 5 bases and the J gene lost 0 bases, with 14 bases spanning the gap. Germline values: CDR1 SGHVS, CDR2 FQNEAQ. The CDR3 runs 16 residues. Many counts were recorded for this clonotype. Its antigen is currently unknown. Amplification of TCR beta CDR3 regions was performed using RNA transcripts as template. Researchers ran a first-round RT-PCR on the TCR CDR3 using the HTBI primer set. TCRdb re-called the multiplex PCR reads with MiXCR, one entry per CDR3 protein. The table has 300,000 to 450,000 distinct CDR3 sequences, less than 20% seen once. Sequencing was done on a sample of blood. The V and J genes are TRBV7-8 and TRBJ1-3; D remains ambiguous. The clonotype comes from a woman in her late teens or twenties with Graves' hyperthyroidism that later progressed to Graves' ophthalmopathy. Here the CDR3 reads CASSLKDGISGNTIYF. The CDR3, as DNA: TGTGCCAGCAGCCTAAAGGACGGGATCTCTGGAAACACCATATATTTT.